This entry describes one T cell receptor beta chain. The entry originates in a study of response to subunit inactivated influenza vaccine. The V gene's germline CDR1 is DFQATT and CDR2 SNEGSKA (reference sequence). Trimming took off 1 base at V and 0 bases at J, with 6 bases between the two ends. This CDR3 region has 14 residues. TCRdb re-derived calls from the RT-PCR reads in MiXCR, one entry per CDR3 protein. The sample lists roughly 540,000 distinct CDR3 sequences, approximately 22% seen once, with 2.5% to 3% in the top ten. These data also formed part of another study, on T cells expressing NK-cell markers. That source notes: Synthesis of TCR beta cDNA relied on 5'RACE template switching carrying UMIs. The CD3+CD56-NKG2C+ fraction of a few donors was also led by these clonotypes.

The chain employs TRBV20-1 and TRBJ1-4; D is uncertain. The sequence was obtained from a man aged 45-65 years who received an inactivated influenza vaccine. The specimen was CD4+ T cells sorted from PBMCs, collected 11 to 12 days after vaccination. The CDR3 region has the DNA TGCAGTGCTAGAGGAGGGACAACTAATGAAAAACTGTTTTTT. It codes for CSARGGTTNEKLFF.